This TCR beta chain is from a study of low-dose radiotherapy and immunotherapy resistance in tumors. Study at large: Per fraction, Cohort 1 was given 0.5 Gy every 2 weeks, for a total of 6.5 Gy.

Priming of first-strand cDNA relied on TRAV- and TRBV-specific primers (covering alpha and beta chains). The authors ran around 20 PCR cycles to amplify TCRs with a constant-region primer and V-primer adapter. Amplifying the isolated mRNA was done by in vitro transcription. TCRdb reprocessed the reads with MiXCR, giving one entry per CDR3 protein. The sample yields roughly 38,000 distinct CDR3 sequences, more than 20% seen once. Time point denoted: after trial treatment. Treatment defined: LDRT plus nivolumab, ipilimumab, low-dose cyclophosphamide and aspirin (RACIN trial). Advanced solid tumors lacking tumor-infiltrating lymphocytes were present in eligible patients. Turning to this clonotype: A far larger clone is one base from this, pointing to a likely read error.

Germline loops: CDR1 SNHLY, CDR2 FYNNEI. V was shortened by 4 bases and J by 7 bases, with 14 bases between the two germline ends. CDR3 size: 13 residues. The sequencing used PBMCs, collected after low-dose radiotherapy plus immunotherapy. The genes are TRBV2 and TRBJ2-7; TRBD1 might be the D (7 bases). This TCR was sampled from a female donor with ovarian cancer. In DNA, the CDR3 is TGTGCCAGCAGTGCGACAGGGAGGAATGAGCAGTACTTC. It codes for CASSATGRNEQYF.